A selection of T cell receptor beta chains follows, all from one sample in a study of CD8+ T cells in alopecia areata. Sequencing used immunoSEQ multiplex PCR; TCRdb keeps in-frame clones, though not all of them. The table lists some 100,000 clones, 55% to 70% of them singletons, with roughly 15% in the top ten. Sequenced material: CD8+ T cells sorted from blood, taken at week 56, from a patient treated with tofacitinib. These receptors all stem from a human donor with alopecia areata. Each CDR3 is given with its conserved first and last residue. The D gene is left open where the match is weak. Clone size appears in some rows only: once, few, many, or a class for an expanded clone.

clone_size	v_call	j_call	d_call	cdr3_nt	cdr3_aa
NA	TRBV7-8	TRBJ1-5	TRBD1	TGTGCCAGCAGCTCTCGGGACAGGGGGCGAGGCAATCAGCCCCAGCATTTT	CASSSRDRGRGNQPQHF
few	TRBV7-6	TRBJ2-2	NA	TGTGCCAGCAGCTTATTTTCGGGGGAGGACACCGGGGAGCTGTTTTTT	CASSLFSGEDTGELFF
NA	TRBV15	TRBJ2-6	NA	TGTGCCACCAGCAGAGATTGGCTGACTGGGGCCAACGTCCTGACTTTC	CATSRDWLTGANVLTF
NA	TRBV10-3	TRBJ2-3	NA	TGTGCCATCAGTGAGTCTCACATCGTCCGCACAGATACGCAGTATTTT	CAISESHIVRTDTQYF
few	TRBV5-1	TRBJ2-7	TRBD2	TGCGCCAGCAGGGGAAGCGGGGGCTCCTACGAGCAGTACTTC	CASRGSGGSYEQYF
NA	TRBV9	TRBJ2-1	NA	TGTGCCAGCAGCGTAGGGGGTCCTGAGCAGTTCTTC	CASSVGGPEQFF
NA	TRBV5-1	TRBJ2-1	NA	TGCGCCAGCAGCTTGAGGGGGTACAATGAGCAGTTCTTC	CASSLRGYNEQFF
few	TRBV7-9	TRBJ1-4	NA	TGTGCCAGCAGCTTAGGCTACAGGGAAATTGAAAAACTGTTTTTT	CASSLGYREIEKLFF
NA	TRBV21-1	TRBJ1-5	NA	TGTGCCAGCAGCAAAGCGACAGGGAATCAGCCCCAGCATTTT	CASSKATGNQPQHF
NA	TRBV10-3	TRBJ2-5	TRBD2	TGTGCCATCAGTGCCGAGGGACTAGCGGGACCTCAAGAGACCCAGTACTTC	CAISAEGLAGPQETQYF
NA	TRBV5-6	TRBJ2-7	TRBD1	TGTGCCAGCAGCGGATCGACAGGGGGCTACGAGCAGTACTTC	CASSGSTGGYEQYF
NA	TRBV29-1	TRBJ2-3	NA	TGCAGCGTGACGGGGGTTGCAGGAATCACAGATACGCAGTATTTT	CSVTGVAGITDTQYF
once	TRBV27	TRBJ2-1	NA	TGTGCCAGCAGCCCTGGACCCAACAATGAGCAGTTCTTC	CASSPGPNNEQFF
NA	TRBV19	TRBJ1-2	NA	TGTGCCAGTATCCCCCGGACCGATAACTATGGCTACACCTTC	CASIPRTDNYGYTF
NA	TRBV2	TRBJ1-5	NA	TGTGCCAGCAGTGAAGTAGGAGCCCAGCCCCAGCATTTT	CASSEVGAQPQHF
NA	TRBV12-5	TRBJ1-2	NA	TGTGCTAGTGGTCCACTGACAGGTAACAGCCCACCCAAGAACTATGGCTACACCTTC	CASGPLTGNSPPKNYGYTF
NA	TRBV9	TRBJ2-3	TRBD2	TGTGCCAGCAGCGCAGCGGGGGGAAACACAGATACGCAGTATTTT	CASSAAGGNTDTQYF
once	TRBV27	TRBJ1-5	NA	TGTGCCAGCAGTTTTGCGGCGACAAATCAGCCCCAGCATTTT	CASSFAATNQPQHF
NA	TRBV5-6	TRBJ2-1	TRBD1	TGTGCCAGCAGCCGGGGACAGAGCTCCTACAATGAGCAGTTCTTC	CASSRGQSSYNEQFF
NA	TRBV27	TRBJ2-7	TRBD2	TGTGCCAGCTCCCGGGGGGTTGGGGACGAGCAGTACTTC	CASSRGVGDEQYF
NA	TRBV4-1	TRBJ2-1	NA	TGCGCCAGCAGCCAAGACCCGGGGGCAGCCTACAATGAGCAGTTCTTC	CASSQDPGAAYNEQFF
NA	TRBV7-8	TRBJ2-1	TRBD2	TGTGCCAGCAGCTTAGCGGTGACTAGCGGTAATGAGCAGTTCTTC	CASSLAVTSGNEQFF